Presented here are 14 T cell receptor beta chains from one specimen sequenced in a study of shared clonotypes between healthy human individuals. The naive CD8 subset, CD45RO-negative cells positively selected for CCR7, excluded terminally differentiated effector memory CD45RA+ cells. Some clones are missing from TCRdb's copy, which holds only in-frame ones; the method was immunoSEQ multiplex PCR. The sample carries about 2.1 million clones, 93% recorded once. Sequencing used naive CD8+ T cells from PBMCs. These receptors originate from a man younger than 35 in good health. Some clones in this sample may be carry-over from other donors' samples.

The rearrangement uses TRBV7-9 and TRBJ2-5; D is perhaps TRBD1 (6 bases). Trimming took off 5 bases at V and 1 base at J, with 11 bases between the two ends. Germline V gives CDR1 SEHNR, CDR2 FQNEAQ (reference sequence). The CDR3 contains 14 residues. CDR3 nucleotide sequence: TGTGCCAGCAGCCGCAGGGGTACCCAAGAGACCCAGTACTTC. It translates to CASSRRGTQETQYF.

In DNA form, the CDR3 reads TGTGCCAGCAGTTTCCTAGCGGACAATGAGCAGTTCTTC. Its translation: CASSFLADNEQFF. V is TRBV27 and J is TRBJ2-1; TRBD2 agrees at 7 bases. J was trimmed by 5 bases and V by 3 bases; bases with no gene match: 1. Germline CDR1 is MNHEY and CDR2 is SMNVEV (reference sequence). This CDR3 contains 13 residues.

The genes are TRBV28 and TRBJ2-1, with D uncertain. The V and J ends lost 4 bases and 5 bases respectively, with 21 bases between them. CDR1 MDHEN and CDR2 SYDVKM come from the germline V gene. The CDR3 runs to 17 residues. This chain's CDR3 is CASSSPLGLGNHNEQFF. Here the CDR3 DNA reads TGTGCCAGCAGTTCCCCCCTGGGATTAGGCAACCACAATGAGCAGTTCTTC. Drawing the rest from reference TRBV28 and TRBJ2-1, the complete variable domain is DVKVTQSSRYLVKRTGEKVFLECVQDMDHENMFWYRQDPGLGLRLIYFSYDVKMKEKGDIPEGYSVSREKKERFSLILESASTNQTSMYLCASSSPLGLGNHNEQFFGPGTRLTVL.

This chain connects TRBV5-4 to TRBJ2-1; D remains unclear. Germline values: CDR1 SGHNT, CDR2 YYREEE (reference sequence). The length of the CDR3 is 12 residues. V shed 1 base and J shed 6 bases, with 5 bases lying between them. The CDR3, as DNA: TGTGCCAGCAGCTTGTTCATCAATGAGCAGTTCTTC. This sequence encodes CASSLFINEQFF.

The rearrangement uses TRBV11-2 and TRBJ2-1, with 10 bases fitting TRBD2. The V segment lost 1 base and the J segment 5 bases; nucleotides outside the gene matches: 5. The CDR3 sequence is 16 residues long. Germline V gene data show CDR1 as SGHAT and CDR2 as FQNNGV. The CDR3 nucleotides are TGTGCCAGCAGCTTAGTCACAGCGGGAGGGAACAATGAGCAGTTCTTC. Translating gives CASSLVTAGGNNEQFF.

This chain joins TRBV27 and TRBJ2-3; TRBD2 aligns across 7 bases. V lost 2 bases, J lost 3 bases, and 8 bases stayed unmatched. CDR3 size: 16 residues. Germline values: CDR1 MNHEY, CDR2 SMNVEV (reference sequence). CDR3 in DNA: TGTGCCAGCAGTTTAGGGGCGGGAGACGGTACAGATACGCAGTATTTT. Translating it yields CASSLGAGDGTDTQYF.

CDR3 residues: CASSLLGQGDEQFF. CDR3 DNA: TGTGCCAGCAGCTTATTGGGACAGGGAGATGAGCAGTTCTTC. J is TRBJ2-1 and V is TRBV7-3; 9 bases are shared with TRBD1. Losses at the gene ends were 2 bases for V and 8 bases for J; bases not matched to a gene: 4. The CDR3 runs 14 residues. Germline V gene data show CDR1 as SGHTA and CDR2 as FQGTGA.

This chain links TRBV6-1 with TRBJ2-1; D call uncertain. This CDR3 region has 14 residues. V was pared by 1 base and J by 6 bases, with 10 bases between. Germline CDR1 is MNHNS and CDR2 is SASEGT. The CDR3 reads CASSEVGLGNEQFF. The CDR3 bases are TGTGCCAGCAGTGAAGTAGGTTTGGGCAATGAGCAGTTCTTC.

The chain recombines TRBV10-3 with TRBJ2-7, with a possible D match to TRBD2 (6 bases). There are 14 residues in the CDR3. V dropped 10 bases and J dropped 3 bases, with 19 bases sitting between them. The germline CDR1 and CDR2 sequences are ENHRY and SYGVKD. CDR3 region: CATMRDSLNYEQYF. The CDR3 DNA sequence: TGTGCCACCATGCGGGACTCCCTGAACTACGAGCAGTACTTC.

The J gene is TRBJ1-5, the V gene TRBV28; 7 nucleotides match TRBD1. This CDR3 has 18 residues. Germline-derived CDR1 and CDR2 are MDHEN and SYDVKM. V dropped 1 base and J dropped 3; count of bases not matched to a gene: 12. The CDR3 protein is CASSLSLRGGGPNQPQHF. The CDR3 DNA reads as TGTGCCAGCAGTTTATCCCTTCGGGGAGGGGGCCCCAATCAGCCCCAGCATTTT. Variable domain in full (rest from reference TRBV28 and TRBJ1-5): DVKVTQSSRYLVKRTGEKVFLECVQDMDHENMFWYRQDPGLGLRLIYFSYDVKMKEKGDIPEGYSVSREKKERFSLILESASTNQTSMYLCASSLSLRGGGPNQPQHFGDGTRLSIL.

The chain links TRBV11-2 to TRBJ1-4; D uncertain. Germline CDR1 is SGHAT and CDR2 is FQNNGV. V was clipped by 6 bases and J by 3 bases, with 14 bases between them. The CDR3 covers 15 residues. The CDR3 nucleotides read TGTGCCAGCAGTTCCCAACTCTCTCCTAATGAAAAACTGTTTTTT. Translation: CASSSQLSPNEKLFF.

CDR3 sequence reads: CAISESSRGVETQYF. DNA of the CDR3: TGTGCCATCAGTGAGTCTTCGCGGGGGGTGGAGACCCAGTACTTC. This chain uses TRBV10-3 with TRBJ2-5, with TRBD2 matching over 8 bases. CDR1 ENHRY and CDR2 SYGVKD come from the germline V gene. This CDR3 is built from 15 residues. V lost 0 bases to trimming and J lost 5 bases; unmatched junction nucleotides: 5.

The chain uses TRBV19 and TRBJ2-7; TRBD2 might be the D (7 bases). V was cut by 1 base and J by 2 bases, with 15 bases left in between. The CDR3 is made up of 16 amino acids. Looked up from germline, CDR1 is LNHDA and CDR2 is SQIVND (reference sequence). CDR3 nucleotide sequence: TGTGCCAGTAGTATAGTAGGGGGGGACGGAACCTACGAGCAGTACTTC. Its protein is CASSIVGGDGTYEQYF. The entire variable domain, with the rest obtained from reference TRBV19 and TRBJ2-7, is as follows: DGGITQSPKYLFRKEGQNVTLSCEQNLNHDAMYWYRQDPGQGLRLIYYSQIVNDFQKGDIAEGYSVSREKKESFPLTVTSAQKNPTAFYLCASSIVGGDGTYEQYFGPGTRLTVT.

The chain couples TRBV19 to TRBJ1-2, with D possibly matching TRBD1 (6 bases). Germline values: CDR1 LNHDA, CDR2 SQIVND (reference sequence). This CDR3 is 15 amino acids long. Trimming removed 5 bases from V and 3 bases from J, with 16 bases in between. This CDR3 is CASSAGGVLYYGYTF. The CDR3 coding sequence is TGTGCCAGTAGTGCGGGGGGCGTATTGTACTATGGCTACACCTTC.